What follows are 25 T cell receptor beta chains derived from one specimen sequenced in a study of beta chain features in type 1 diabetes. The whole isolated RNA underwent reverse transcription, so sequencing captured expressed TCRB transcripts. Sequencing used immunoSEQ multiplex PCR; TCRdb keeps in-frame clones, though not all of them. The repertoire holds about 620,000 clones, with less than 20% as singletons. Sequencing input: naive CD4+ T cells from blood. These receptors originate from a man younger than 30 in good health.

The chain couples TRBV9 to TRBJ1-1, with D uncertain. The V end was cut by 3 bases, the J end by 3 bases, with 9 bases between. The CDR3 loop spans 13 amino acids. CDR1 is SGDLS and CDR2 is YYNGEE in the germline V gene. The CDR3 loop is CASSALAYTEAFF. The CDR3 coding sequence is TGTGCCAGCAGCGCCCTTGCGTACACTGAAGCTTTCTTT.

The sample holds a few counts of this clone. The chain has TRBV29-1 and TRBJ1-5; D gene uncertain. In germline, CDR1 is SQVTM, CDR2 ANQGSEA. The CDR3 has 11 amino acids. The V gene lost 8 bases and the J gene lost 4 bases, with 9 bases spanning the gap. The CDR3 DNA reads TGCAGCCAACCCTCAAATCAGCCCCAGCATTTT. Its protein product is CSQPSNQPQHF.

This clone has only a few counts. This specimen includes other DNA sequences encoding the same CDR3. CDR3 loop: CASSFGTEETQYF. The DNA for the CDR3 is TGTGCCAGCAGCTTCGGGACGGAAGAGACCCAGTACTTC. The chain has TRBV5-6 and TRBJ2-5; D possibly matches TRBD1 or TRBD2 (5 bases each). The CDR3 loop spans 13 amino acids. Germline V gene data show CDR1 as SGHDT and CDR2 as YYEEEE. The V and J ends lost 2 bases and 3 bases respectively, with 8 bases between them. Complete variable domain (other parts from reference TRBV5-6 and TRBJ2-5): DAGVTQSPTHLIKTRGQQVTLRCSPKSGHDTVSWYQQALGQGPQFIFQYYEEEERQRGNFPDRFSGHQFPNYSSELNVNALLLGDSALYLCASSFGTEETQYFGPGTRLLVL.

The chain has TRBV5-1 and TRBJ1-5; D is possibly TRBD1 (6 bases). V was clipped by 5 bases and J by 7 bases, with 16 bases between them. The germline CDR1 and CDR2 sequences are SGHRS and YFSETQ. The length of the CDR3 is 14 residues. The DNA for the CDR3 is TGCGCCAGCAGTACCGCAGGGGAAGGACAGCCCCAGCATTTT. Translation gives CASSTAGEGQPQHF.

This clone was detected a few times. The chain employs TRBV5-4 and TRBJ2-1; D is ambiguous. The CDR3 covers 15 residues. Looked up from germline, CDR1 is SGHNT and CDR2 is YYREEE (reference sequence). Trimming left V 5 bases short and J 0 bases short, with 12 bases between. The CDR3 sequence is CASSPVPSSYNEQFF. In DNA form, the CDR3 reads TGTGCCAGCAGTCCAGTCCCAAGCTCCTACAATGAGCAGTTCTTC.

This chain connects TRBV23-1 to TRBJ2-1, with 10 bases lining up with TRBD1. TRBV23-1 carries the ORF label, with uncertain function. The J segment lost 3 bases and the V segment lost 6 bases, leaving 5 bases of the junction unmatched. The length of the CDR3 is 15 residues. CDR3 bases: TGCGCCAGCAGATGGGACAGGGGTAACTACAATGAGCAGTTCTTC. Its protein is CASRWDRGNYNEQFF.

This clone has a count of ten or more. The V call is TRBV5-1, the J call TRBJ1-3, with no clear D. The V end was cut by 6 bases, the J end by 8 bases, with 12 bases between. The germline V gene encodes CDR1 SGHRS and CDR2 YFSETQ. The CDR3 covers 12 residues. The CDR3 sequence: CASKLTGDTIYF. CDR3 coding DNA: TGCGCCAGCAAGTTAACCGGCGACACCATATATTTT.

Turning to this clone: Within the sample, other DNA sequences also encode this same CDR3. The rearrangement uses TRBV27 and TRBJ2-5, with 12 bases identical to TRBD2. Germline V gene sequence: CDR1 MNHEY, CDR2 SMNVEV (reference sequence). The CDR3 consists of 14 residues. Trimming at V came to 8 bases and at J to 5 bases, leaving 6 bases not matched to a gene. CDR3 sequence (DNA): TGTGCCAGCCGACTAGCGGGAGTTGGGGAGACCCAGTACTTC. This encodes CASRLAGVGETQYF.

This clone was seen only a few times. This chain connects TRBV2 to TRBJ1-6, with 8 bases matching TRBD1. Losses at the gene ends were 3 bases for V and 9 bases for J; bases not matched to a gene: 4. The CDR3 extends over 14 amino acids. Germline CDR1 and CDR2: SNHLY and FYNNEI. As DNA, the CDR3 is TGTGCCAGCAGTGACAGGGGGCAAGGTTCACCCCTCCACTTT. It is translated as CASSDRGQGSPLHF.

The rearrangement links TRBV15 to TRBJ1-2, with D maybe TRBD1 (6 bases). Germline CDR1 is LNHNV and CDR2 is YYDKDF (reference sequence). The CDR3 extends over 13 amino acids. V was trimmed by 8 bases and J by 2 bases, leaving 12 bases between them. Written as DNA, the CDR3 is TGTGCCACCGGGAGACAGGAGAACTATGGCTACACCTTC. This codes for CATGRQENYGYTF.

The rearrangement joins TRBV9 to TRBJ2-2, with D hard to call. CDR1 is SGDLS, CDR2 YYNGEE, per germline. V shed 0 bases and J shed 1 base, with 7 bases lying between them. The CDR3 consists of 15 residues. The CDR3 bases are TGTGCCAGCAGCGTAGGACAACAGAACACCGGGGAGCTGTTTTTT. This codes for CASSVGQQNTGELFF.

J is TRBJ2-2 and V is TRBV6-5; D ambiguous. V was cut by 1 base and J by 1 base, with 4 bases left in between. This CDR3 comprises 14 residues. Germline V gene data show CDR1 as MNHEY and CDR2 as SVGAGI. The CDR3 protein is CASSYLRNTGELFF. For the CDR3, the DNA is TGTGCCAGCAGTTACTTGAGGAACACCGGGGAGCTGTTTTTT.

The rearrangement joins TRBV11-2 to TRBJ2-7, with D uncertain. The germline V gene encodes CDR1 SGHAT and CDR2 FQNNGV. The CDR3 totals 14 residues. The V gene lost 5 bases and the J gene lost 6 bases, with 17 bases spanning the gap. CDR3 in amino acids: CASSRQQSPGEQYF. CDR3 DNA: TGTGCCAGCAGCCGACAACAGTCGCCTGGCGAGCAGTACTTC.

This clone showed up just a few times. The rearrangement links TRBV28 to TRBJ1-2, with D perhaps TRBD1 (5 bases). The CDR3 has 13 amino acids. The germline CDR1 and CDR2 sequences are MDHEN and SYDVKM. Trimming stripped 6 bases from V and 2 bases from J, with 10 bases between. As DNA, the CDR3 is TGTGCCAGCAGCTCCCGGGGGAACTATGGCTACACCTTC. This sequence encodes CASSSRGNYGYTF.

In its sample, this clone was seen a few times. The chain is built from TRBV2 and TRBJ2-7; 10 nucleotides match TRBD2. This CDR3 comprises 14 residues. V gave up 6 bases and J gave up 0 bases; unmatched junction bases: 2. Germline V gene data show CDR1 as SNHLY and CDR2 as FYNNEI. The CDR3: CASREREGSYEQYF. CDR3 nucleotide sequence: TGTGCCAGCAGGGAGCGGGAGGGCTCCTACGAGCAGTACTTC.

Comment on this clone: Other nucleotide sequences from this sample produce the same CDR3. The chain combines TRBV11-2 with TRBJ2-5, with D maybe TRBD1 (5 bases). This CDR3 has 13 residues. The germline V gene has CDR1 SGHAT and CDR2 FQNNGV. Trimming shortened V by 5 bases and J by 5 bases, and 12 bases separated the two germline ends. CDR3 coding DNA: TGTGCCAGCAGCCAGGGCCTGGGGGAGACCCAGTACTTC. Protein: CASSQGLGETQYF.

The chain links TRBV4-1 to TRBJ2-7; TRBD1 is a possible D gene (6 bases). Trimming stripped 3 bases from V and 0 bases from J, with 12 bases between. In germline, CDR1 is MGHRA, CDR2 YSYEKL. The CDR3 runs 15 residues. The DNA of the CDR3 is TGCGCCAGCAGCCAGTTTCGGACAGCCTCCTACGAGCAGTACTTC. Encoded protein: CASSQFRTASYEQYF.

The chain combines TRBV5-4 with TRBJ1-2; 8 bases agree with TRBD1. Losses at the gene ends were 3 bases for V and 2 bases for J; bases not matched to a gene: 9. The germline CDR1 and CDR2 sequences are SGHNT and YYREEE (reference sequence). CDR3 length: 16 residues. The CDR3, as DNA: TGTGCCAGCAGCTGGCCTGGACAGGGTTTGAACTATGGCTACACCTTC. Encoded protein: CASSWPGQGLNYGYTF.

The rearrangement links TRBV10-3 to TRBJ1-4; the match to TRBD1 covers 10 bases. V dropped 5 bases and J dropped 6; count of bases not matched to a gene: 6. This CDR3 is built from 15 residues. Germline lookup yields CDR1 ENHRY and CDR2 SYGVKD. This chain's CDR3 is CAISLSGTGDEKLFF. The CDR3 region has the DNA TGTGCCATCAGTCTTTCCGGGACAGGGGATGAAAAACTGTTTTTT.

The chain couples TRBV7-2 to TRBJ2-1; 8 nucleotides agree with TRBD2. The CDR3 sequence is 16 residues long. The V gene's germline CDR1 is SGHTA and CDR2 FQGNSA. Trimming removed 2 bases from V and 7 bases from J; junction bases left unmatched: 10. Written as DNA, the CDR3 is TGTGCCAGCAGCTTATGGGCGCTAGCGGGTGGGAATGAGCAGTTCTTC. Protein sequence: CASSLWALAGGNEQFF.

This clone was detected a few times. The chain carries TRBV5-4 and TRBJ2-4, with D possibly TRBD2 on 7 matching bases. Between the trimmed V and J ends, which lost 4 bases and 1 base, there was a span of 18 bases. The CDR3 has 17 amino acids. Looked up from germline, CDR1 is SGHNT and CDR2 is YYREEE (reference sequence). CDR3 in DNA: TGTGCCAGCAGCCCGGGGGGCGGGAAGGAGGCCAAAAACATTCAGTACTTC. Residues: CASSPGGGKEAKNIQYF.

The gene calls are TRBV6-5 and TRBJ2-7; TRBD2 agrees at 11 bases. The CDR3 runs 15 residues. The V gene's germline CDR1 is MNHEY and CDR2 SVGAGI. V shed 4 bases, J shed 4 bases, and the junction held 6 bases outside the gene matches. The CDR3: CASSLYSGRAYEQYF. The DNA for the CDR3 is TGTGCCAGCAGTTTATATAGCGGGAGGGCTTACGAGCAGTACTTC.

This clone showed up just a few times. This chain links TRBV7-2 with TRBJ2-5; D may be TRBD1 (6 bases). The CDR3 totals 15 residues. V lost 4 bases to trimming and J lost 4 bases, with 16 bases between them. Germline values: CDR1 SGHTA, CDR2 FQGNSA. In nucleotides, the CDR3 is TGTGCCAGCAGCTCGCTAGTCTTAGGGGGAGAGACCCAGTACTTC. Protein product: CASSSLVLGGETQYF. The full variable domain, its missing parts supplied by reference TRBV7-2 and TRBJ2-5, is GAGVSQSPSNKVTEKGKDVELRCDPISGHTALYWYRQSLGQGLEFLIYFQGNSAPDKSGLPSDRFSAERTGGSVSTLTIQRTQQEDSAVYLCASSSLVLGGETQYFGPGTRLLVL.

This clone was seen only a few times. This chain links TRBV6-5 with TRBJ1-1; maybe TRBD1 (5 bases). Germline CDR1 MNHEY, CDR2 SVGAGI. Trimming removed 2 bases at V and 0 bases at J, with 10 bases between. The CDR3 totals 15 residues. The CDR3 sequence is CASSYTGLMNTEAFF. The CDR3, as DNA: TGTGCCAGCAGTTACACAGGACTTATGAACACTGAAGCTTTCTTT.

This clone was seen more than once but under ten times. The rearrangement links TRBV5-6 to TRBJ1-6; D possibly corresponds to TRBD1 (5 bases). There are 12 residues in the CDR3. The V end was cut by 5 bases, the J end by 18 bases, with 18 bases between. Germline values: CDR1 SGHDT, CDR2 YYEEEE. CDR3 amino acids: CASSRQPGRPHF. CDR3 DNA sequence: TGTGCCAGCAGTCGACAGCCCGGACGACCCCACTTT.